This T cell receptor beta chain was identified in a study of T cell responses to AZD1222 COVID-19 vaccine. Notes on the study in general: Repertoire collection took place solely once the T cell response had peaked. Most donors were white British, females outnumbered males, and clonal diversity was possibly underestimated. Baseline serostatus was positive in only six or seven AZD1222 recipients.

This clone was seen a few times. The antigen remains undetermined. The germline gives CDR1 SGHRS, CDR2 YFSETQ. Trimming removed 4 bases from V and 8 bases from J, with 18 bases in between. The CDR3 loop spans 15 amino acids. Only in-frame clones appear in the TCRdb table, and some are missing; sequencing was by immunoSEQ multiplex PCR. The table includes around 150,000 clones, 70% to 90% detected once. The sequencing used peripheral blood, collected on day 0 of MenACWY control vaccination. This TCR came from an adult in good health. The chain recombines TRBV5-1 with TRBJ1-4, with D possibly matching TRBD1 (6 bases). The CDR3, as DNA: TGCGCCAGCAGCCGGGGGGCAGGGAGCGGCGAAAAACTGTTTTTT. This codes for CASSRGAGSGEKLFF.